The 7 T cell receptor beta chains below were found in one sample sequenced in a study of CD8 T cells in Susac syndrome. Random hexamers primed reverse transcription of about 0.45 to 1 ug RNA. One entry per CDR3 protein, called by TCRdb with MiXCR from the immunoSEQ multiplex PCR reads. The repertoire holds about 52,000 distinct CDR3 sequences, with just over 90% as singletons. Specimen: CD8+ T cells from PBMCs. Source of these receptors: a human donor with multiple sclerosis.

This clonotype was seen only once. The chain is built from TRBV19 and TRBJ1-3; D is unresolved. This CDR3 contains 16 residues. Germline V gives CDR1 LNHDA, CDR2 SQIVND (reference sequence). Between the trimmed V and J ends, which lost 6 bases and 6 bases, there was a span of 21 bases. The CDR3 nucleotides read TGTGCCAGTAGATTGACACAGCGAGAGACTGAAAACACCATATATTTT. The encoded protein is CASRLTQRETENTIYF. Full variable domain (missing parts from reference TRBV19 and TRBJ1-3): DGGITQSPKYLFRKEGQNVTLSCEQNLNHDAMYWYRQDPGQGLRLIYYSQIVNDFQKGDIAEGYSVSREKKESFPLTVTSAQKNPTAFYLCASRLTQRETENTIYFGEGSWLTVV.

The chain uses TRBV7-9 and TRBJ1-1; D is perhaps TRBD1 (6 bases). This CDR3 has 12 residues. Germline lookup yields CDR1 SEHNR and CDR2 FQNEAQ (reference sequence). The germline V and J ends were trimmed by 5 bases and 8 bases, with 12 bases remaining between them. In nucleotides, the CDR3 is TGTGCCAGCAGCCCAGGGGTCTTGGAAGCTTTCTTT. It specifies CASSPGVLEAFF. Full variable domain (remainder filled in from reference TRBV7-9 and TRBJ1-1): DTGVSQNPRHKITKRGQNVTFRCDPISEHNRLYWYRQTLGQGPEFLTYFQNEAQLEKSRLLSDRFSAERPKGSFSTLEIQRTEQGDSAMYLCASSPGVLEAFFGQGTRLTVV.

The chain uses TRBV12-5 and TRBJ2-1; no clear D gene. V was shortened by 4 bases and J by 5 bases, with 12 bases between the two germline ends. Germline-derived CDR1 and CDR2 are LGHNT and FRNRAP. CDR3 size: 14 residues. The CDR3 DNA is TGTGCTAGTGGTTCAACGGACGCCCACAATGAGCAGTTCTTC. Amino acid sequence: CASGSTDAHNEQFF.

The chain is built from TRBV5-1 and TRBJ2-7; D remains unclear. V was trimmed by 6 bases and J by 5 bases, leaving 12 bases between them. Per germline, CDR1 SGHRS and CDR2 YFSETQ. This CDR3 is built from 12 residues. CDR3: CASMGIINEQYF. The DNA for the CDR3 is TGCGCCAGCATGGGGATAATCAACGAGCAGTACTTC.

This clonotype has only one observation. J is TRBJ2-3 and V is TRBV29-1; 7 positions match TRBD1. CDR1 SQVTM and CDR2 ANQGSEA come from the germline V gene. This CDR3 is built from 12 residues. V dropped 8 bases and J dropped 7; count of bases not matched to a gene: 9. CDR3 in DNA: TGCAGCACCGAACAGGGGCCAAATACGCAGTATTTT. This encodes CSTEQGPNTQYF.

The chain joins TRBV7-6 to TRBJ2-2; D unresolved. The V and J ends lost 5 bases and 2 bases respectively, with 3 bases between them. The CDR3 extends over 12 amino acids. Germline lookup yields CDR1 SGHVS and CDR2 FNYEAQ. The CDR3 loop reads CASSTNTGELFF. The CDR3, as DNA: TGTGCCAGCAGCACAAACACCGGGGAGCTGTTTTTT.

This clonotype was seen a handful of times. V usage is TRBV4-3 and J usage is TRBJ1-3, with D possibly TRBD1 on 5 matching bases. This CDR3 spans 16 amino acids. The germline V gene encodes CDR1 LGHNA and CDR2 YSLEER. Trimming left V 0 bases short and J 3 bases short, with 12 bases between. The CDR3 sequence is CASSQDSGGGGNTIYF. In DNA form, the CDR3 reads TGCGCCAGCAGCCAAGACTCTGGCGGGGGTGGAAACACCATATATTTT.